The 5 T cell receptor beta chains below come from one sample, sequenced in a study of technical replicates of blood from a few donors. TCRdb's table, derived via immunoSEQ multiplex PCR, lists solely in-frame clones and lacks some. The sample lists around 72,000 clones, about 90% occurring once. Source material: T cells isolated from PBMCs. These receptors were collected from a human donor in good health.

This chain connects TRBV9 to TRBJ2-5; TRBD2 agrees at 11 bases. The germline V gene encodes CDR1 SGDLS and CDR2 YYNGEE. The CDR3 contains 19 residues. V lost 4 bases, J lost 5 bases, and 19 bases stayed unmatched. Here the CDR3 DNA reads TGTGCCAGCAGCCTCGGGCTAGCGGGAGGATTAGGCGGTAAGGAGACCCAGTACTTC. Residues: CASSLGLAGGLGGKETQYF. The entire variable domain, with the rest obtained from reference TRBV9 and TRBJ2-5, is as follows: DSGVTQTPKHLITATGQRVTLRCSPRSGDLSVYWYQQSLDQGLQFLIQYYNGEERAKGNILERFSAQQFPDLHSELNLSSLELGDSALYFCASSLGLAGGLGGKETQYFGPGTRLLVL.

V usage is TRBV5-1 and J usage is TRBJ1-5; 8 nucleotides align to TRBD1. The CDR3 contains 15 residues. Trimming removed 5 bases from V and 4 bases from J; junction bases left unmatched: 8. Germline V gene sequence: CDR1 SGHRS, CDR2 YFSETQ. This CDR3 is CASSRDGQGNQPQHF. CDR3 coding DNA: TGCGCCAGCAGTCGGGACGGACAGGGAAATCAGCCCCAGCATTTT.

The chain uses TRBV6-5 and TRBJ1-2, with 7 bases aligning to TRBD1. Losses at the gene ends were 5 bases for V and 7 bases for J; bases not matched to a gene: 4. The CDR3 loop spans 12 amino acids. CDR1 and CDR2 from the germline V gene are MNHEY and SVGAGI. The chain's CDR3 is CASSQDRVGYTF. The CDR3 DNA sequence: TGTGCCAGCAGTCAAGACAGGGTTGGCTACACCTTC.

J is TRBJ2-7 and V is TRBV7-9, with a possible D match to TRBD2 (6 bases). Germline CDR1 is SEHNR and CDR2 is FQNEAQ (reference sequence). The V end lost 5 bases, the J end lost 3 bases, and 26 bases lay between the germline ends. CDR3 size: 18 residues. DNA of the CDR3: TGTGCCAGCAGCCCGCTGAGGGGCAAGGCGGAGGAGGGCTACGAGCAGTACTTC. Protein sequence: CASSPLRGKAEEGYEQYF.

This clone was seen once. V is TRBV7-8 and J is TRBJ2-7, with a possible D match to TRBD2 (6 bases). CDR3 length: 15 residues. Trimming shortened V by 5 bases and J by 2 bases, and 16 bases separated the two germline ends. Germline values: CDR1 SGHVS, CDR2 FQNEAQ. CDR3 protein: CASSPMVGGPYEQYF. The CDR3 DNA follows: TGTGCCAGCAGCCCCATGGTGGGGGGACCCTACGAGCAGTACTTC.